These 11 T cell receptor beta chains were sequenced from one sample in a study of blood T cells in healthy people across ages. A sample-barcoded 5' primer and a J-beta primer mix were used in a second PCR of roughly 7 to 11 cycles. TCRdb reprocessed the 5' RACE reads with MiXCR, giving one entry per CDR3 protein. The sample includes about 1,400,000 distinct CDR3 sequences, around 59% of them seen just once. The sequencing sample was made of blood. The source of these receptors is a young man in good health.

The chain uses TRBV20-1 and TRBJ2-7; TRBD1 matches at 7 bases. Per the germline V gene, CDR1 is DFQATT and CDR2 is SNEGSKA (reference sequence). The CDR3 contains 13 residues. The ends lost 3 bases at V and 4 bases at J; junction bases unmatched: 6. The CDR3 protein is CSASTGAIYEQYF. The CDR3 DNA reads TGCAGTGCTAGTACAGGGGCAATATACGAGCAGTACTTC.

The chain has TRBV5-1 and TRBJ2-7; the D is unclear. Germline V gene lookup returns CDR1 SGHRS and CDR2 YFSETQ. With 0 bases removed from V and 5 bases from J, the gap between germline ends came to 9 bases. CDR3 length equals 13 residues. CDR3 coding DNA: TGCGCCAGCAGCTTGGTCGGGTTACACGAGCAGTACTTC. This sequence encodes CASSLVGLHEQYF.

The chain uses TRBV7-8 and TRBJ1-2; TRBD1 matches 10 bases. The CDR3 is made up of 15 amino acids. Germline values: CDR1 SGHVS, CDR2 FQNEAQ. V dropped 5 bases and J dropped 7; count of bases not matched to a gene: 10. In DNA, the CDR3 is TGTGCCAGCAGCGCCCACCCAGGGGACAGGGGTGGCTACACCTTC. It specifies CASSAHPGDRGGYTF. The full variable domain, in which reference TRBV7-8 and TRBJ1-2 provide the parts outside the CDR3, is GAGVSQSPRYKVAKRGQDVALRCDPISGHVSLFWYQQALGQGPEFLTYFQNEAQLDKSGLPSDRFFAERPEGSVSTLKIQRTQQEDSAVYLCASSAHPGDRGGYTFGSGTRLTVV.

The gene calls are TRBV12-3 or TRBV12-4 and TRBJ2-1, with D possibly being TRBD1 (5 bases). Trimming removed 5 bases at V and 7 bases at J, with 12 bases between. CDR3 length: 13 amino acids. CDR3 sequence reads: CASSVEGVNEQFF. The DNA for the CDR3 is TGTGCCAGCAGTGTAGAAGGGGTTAATGAGCAGTTCTTC.

Many counts were recorded for this clonotype. This chain joins TRBV11-2 and TRBJ1-2; tentatively, D is TRBD1 (5 bases). The V end was cut by 3 bases, the J end by 1 base, with 6 bases between. The CDR3 contains 13 residues. In germline, CDR1 is SGHAT, CDR2 FQNNGV. CDR3 sequence reads: CASSFDSNYGYTF. CDR3 sequence (DNA): TGTGCCAGCAGCTTCGACAGTAACTATGGCTACACCTTC.

V and J are TRBV6-2 or TRBV6-3 and TRBJ2-5; a weak D match, TRBD1 (6 bases). The J call may be wrong; the DNA end is better matched by TRBJ2-4. Germline V gene data show CDR1 as MNHEY and CDR2 as SVGEGT. The CDR3 covers 12 residues. CDR3 sequence reads: CASRLGGDIQYF. CDR3 nucleotides: TGTGCCAGCAGACTAGGGGGAGACATTCAGTACTTC.

The J gene is TRBJ2-3, the V gene TRBV6-5; TRBD2 is a possible D gene (6 bases). V was pared by 11 bases and J by 5 bases, with 23 bases between. The CDR3 covers 15 residues. CDR1 and CDR2 from the germline V gene are MNHEY and SVGAGI. The CDR3 region has the DNA TGTGCCGCCGGGGACTGGGGGATTATGGGAGATACGCAGTATTTT. Translated, it gives CAAGDWGIMGDTQYF.

In its sample, this clonotype was seen a few times. This rearrangement joins TRBV6-2 or TRBV6-3 to TRBJ2-7, with unresolved D. The ends were cut back, 0 bases at V and 5 bases at J, with 8 bases in the middle. Germline CDR1 reads MNHEY; CDR2 reads SVGEGT. This CDR3 region has 13 residues. The CDR3 bases are TGTGCCAGCAGTTACTCGACTGGCCACGAGCAGTACTTC. Translation: CASSYSTGHEQYF.

The J gene is TRBJ2-7, the V gene TRBV7-9, with D perhaps matching TRBD1 (5 bases). V lost 4 bases and J lost 2, with 15 bases in between. Germline V gives CDR1 SEHNR, CDR2 FQNEAQ (reference sequence). The CDR3 extends over 15 amino acids. The CDR3 protein is CASSSSGKGPYEQYF. As DNA, the CDR3 is TGTGCCAGCAGCTCGTCAGGGAAGGGTCCCTACGAGCAGTACTTC.

The chain has TRBV9 and TRBJ2-7; D ambiguous. The CDR3 extends over 14 amino acids. The ends were cut back, 2 bases at V and 0 bases at J, with 9 bases in the middle. The germline gives CDR1 SGDLS, CDR2 YYNGEE. The CDR3 DNA sequence: TGTGCCAGCAGCGTTAGGACGAGCTCCTACGAGCAGTACTTC. Translated: CASSVRTSSYEQYF.

The rearrangement uses TRBV7-9 and TRBJ2-3, with TRBD1 as a possible D gene (6 bases). With 4 bases removed from V and 4 bases from J, the gap between germline ends came to 18 bases. This CDR3 spans 16 amino acids. CDR1 is SEHNR and CDR2 is FQNEAQ in the germline V gene (reference sequence). The CDR3 DNA reads TGTGCCAGCAGCTCTCCCTTGTGGACAGACCCAGATACGCAGTATTTT. It specifies CASSSPLWTDPDTQYF.